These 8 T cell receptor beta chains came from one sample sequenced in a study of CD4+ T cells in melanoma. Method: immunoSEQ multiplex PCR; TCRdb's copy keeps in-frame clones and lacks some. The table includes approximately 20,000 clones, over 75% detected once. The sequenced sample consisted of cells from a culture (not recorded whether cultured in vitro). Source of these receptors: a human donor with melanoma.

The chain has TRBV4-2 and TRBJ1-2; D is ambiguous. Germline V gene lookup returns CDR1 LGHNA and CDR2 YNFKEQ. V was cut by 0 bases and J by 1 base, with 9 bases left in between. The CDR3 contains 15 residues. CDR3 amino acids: CASSQDLVRNYGYTF. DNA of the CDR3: TGTGCCAGCAGCCAAGATTTGGTCCGTAACTATGGCTACACCTTC.

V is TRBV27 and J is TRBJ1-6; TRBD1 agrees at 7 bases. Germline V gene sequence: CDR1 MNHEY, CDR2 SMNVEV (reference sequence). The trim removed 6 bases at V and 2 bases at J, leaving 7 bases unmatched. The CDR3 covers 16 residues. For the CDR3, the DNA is TGTGCCAGCAGGTATAGGGGGCCCACCTATAATTCACCCCTCCACTTT. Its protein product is CASRYRGPTYNSPLHF.

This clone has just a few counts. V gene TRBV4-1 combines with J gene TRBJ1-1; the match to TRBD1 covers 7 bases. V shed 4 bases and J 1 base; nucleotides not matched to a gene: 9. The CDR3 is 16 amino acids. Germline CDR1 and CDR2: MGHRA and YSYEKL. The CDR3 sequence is CASSRGTGTANTEAFF. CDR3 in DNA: TGCGCCAGCAGCCGCGGGACCGGGACAGCGAACACTGAAGCTTTCTTT.

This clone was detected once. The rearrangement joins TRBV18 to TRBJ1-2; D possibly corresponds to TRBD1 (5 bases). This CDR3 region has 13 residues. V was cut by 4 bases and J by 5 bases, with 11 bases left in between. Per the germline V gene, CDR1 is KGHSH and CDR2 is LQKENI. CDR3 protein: CASSRGQGYGYTF. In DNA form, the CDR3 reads TGTGCCAGCTCACGAGGCCAGGGTTATGGCTACACCTTC.

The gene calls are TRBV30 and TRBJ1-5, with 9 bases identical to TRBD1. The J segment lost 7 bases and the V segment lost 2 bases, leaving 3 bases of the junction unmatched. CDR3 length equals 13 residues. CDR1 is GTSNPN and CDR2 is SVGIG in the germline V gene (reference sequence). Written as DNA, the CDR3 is TGTGCCTGGAGTCGACAGGGGGACCAGCCCCAGCATTTT. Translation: CAWSRQGDQPQHF.

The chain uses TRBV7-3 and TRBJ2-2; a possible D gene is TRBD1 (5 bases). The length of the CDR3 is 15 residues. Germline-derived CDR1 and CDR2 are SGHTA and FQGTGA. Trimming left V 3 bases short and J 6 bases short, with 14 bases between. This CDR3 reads CASSLGQPRSGELFF. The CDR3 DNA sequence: TGTGCCAGCAGCTTGGGGCAGCCGAGATCCGGGGAGCTGTTTTTT.

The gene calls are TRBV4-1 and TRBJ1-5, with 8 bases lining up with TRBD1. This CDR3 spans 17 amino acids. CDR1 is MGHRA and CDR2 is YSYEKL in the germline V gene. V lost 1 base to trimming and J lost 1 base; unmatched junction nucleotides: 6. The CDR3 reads CASSQGTGGASNQPQHF. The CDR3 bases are TGCGCCAGCAGCCAAGGAACAGGGGGAGCGAGCAATCAGCCCCAGCATTTT.

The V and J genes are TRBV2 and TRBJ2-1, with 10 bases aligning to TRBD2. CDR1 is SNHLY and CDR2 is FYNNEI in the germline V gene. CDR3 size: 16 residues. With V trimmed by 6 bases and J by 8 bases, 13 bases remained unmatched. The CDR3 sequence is CASSRSSGGAFHEQFF. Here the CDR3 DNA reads TGTGCCAGCAGCCGTTCAAGCGGGGGGGCTTTCCATGAGCAGTTCTTC.